This is a list of T cell receptor beta chains from one sample in a study of human T cells and chemical hapten exposure. TCRdb recomputed calls from the RACE reads with MiXCR, one row per CDR3 protein. The sample has tens of thousands of distinct CDR3 sequences; 12% are singletons. Here the sequenced sample was whole blood, taken in connection with sensitization to the hapten diphenylcyclopropenone (DPC). Receptors originate from a man aged 30 to 39 with alopecia areata. Some clones in this sample may be carry-over from other donors' samples. Both conserved end residues are part of each CDR3. The order of the fields is clone size, J gene, V gene, D gene, CDR3 protein, CDR3 DNA. The D gene is left open where the match is weak. Size values are once, few and many counts, or a class for expanded clones, and some rows have none.

>few|TRBJ1-6|TRBV12-3/TRBV12-4|NA
CASSLRGSPLHF
TGTGCCAGCAGTTTACGGGGTTCACCCCTCCACTTT
>NA|TRBJ1-2|TRBV11-2|NA
CASSLDRSTGLYGYTF
TGTGCCAGCAGCTTAGATCGGAGCACGGGCCTCTATGGCTACACCTTC
>few|TRBJ2-3|TRBV9|TRBD2
CASSVAASGARTDTQYF
TGTGCCAGCAGCGTAGCAGCTAGCGGGGCCCGCACAGATACGCAGTATTTT
>few|TRBJ2-5|TRBV7-2|TRBD2
CASSLRLAEKTQYF
TGTGCCAGCAGCCTCCGACTAGCGGAGAAGACCCAGTACTTC
>many|TRBJ2-1|TRBV29-1|TRBD2
CSGTSMDEQFF
TGCAGCGGGACTAGCATGGATGAGCAGTTCTTC
>NA|TRBJ1-1|TRBV18|TRBD1
CASSPTGASHEAFF
TGTGCCAGCTCGCCGACAGGGGCCTCCCACGAAGCTTTCTTT
>many|TRBJ2-1|TRBV19|TRBD2
CASLAAGVGIGEQFF
TGTGCCAGTCTGGCGGCGGGAGTGGGGATAGGTGAGCAGTTCTTC
>many|TRBJ2-7|TRBV12-3/TRBV12-4|NA
CASSSPGRSSYEQYF
TGTGCCAGCAGTTCCCCGGGACGGAGCTCCTACGAGCAGTACTTC
>NA|TRBJ2-3|TRBV20-1|NA
CSAHIIQYF
TGCAGTGCTCATATCATTCAGTATTTT
>many|TRBJ2-7|TRBV11-1|NA
CASTPQKGRSYEQYF
TGTGCCAGCACCCCCCAAAAGGGCAGATCCTACGAGCAGTACTTC
>many|TRBJ1-6|TRBV7-3|NA
CASSQAGSPLHF
TGTGCCAGCAGTCAGGCGGGTTCACCCCTCCACTTT
>many|TRBJ1-2|TRBV29-1|NA
CSVEDTGWHGYTF
TGCAGCGTTGAAGACACGGGATGGCATGGCTACACCTTC
>NA|TRBJ2-3|TRBV11-2|TRBD2
CASSLAASGVWGTDTQYF
TGTGCCAGCAGCTTAGCAGCTAGCGGGGTATGGGGAACAGATACGCAGTATTTT
>many|TRBJ2-6|TRBV14|NA
CASSESGTIWFSGANVLTF
TGTGCCAGCAGCGAATCCGGGACAATATGGTTTTCTGGGGCCAACGTCCTGACTTTC
>many|TRBJ2-3|TRBV7-9|NA
CASSYGPGGTDTQYF
TGTGCCAGCAGCTATGGACCAGGGGGCACAGATACGCAGTATTTT
>many|TRBJ1-3|TRBV5-1|NA
CASSLVPTNLGTPGPSGNTIYF
TGCGCCAGCAGCTTGGTCCCCACTAACCTAGGGACACCCGGCCCCTCTGGAAACACCATATATTTT
>many|TRBJ2-5|TRBV6-2/TRBV6-3|TRBD2
CASSGLAAETQYF
TGTGCCAGCAGTGGACTAGCTGCCGAGACCCAGTACTTC
>many|TRBJ2-7|TRBV29-1|TRBD1
CSVDTGQASYEQYF
TGCAGCGTGGATACCGGACAGGCTTCCTACGAGCAGTACTTC
>many|TRBJ2-7|TRBV7-2|TRBD1
CASKERQGFYEQYF
TGTGCCAGCAAAGAAAGACAGGGATTCTACGAGCAGTACTTC
>NA|TRBJ2-5|TRBV7-9|NA
CARSRLEGLQETQYF
TGTGCCAGGTCAAGGCTAGAAGGTCTCCAAGAGACCCAGTACTTC
>NA|TRBJ1-4|TRBV19|TRBD1
CASTPSTGVKNEKLFF
TGTGCCAGTACCCCGTCGACAGGGGTCAAGAATGAAAAACTGTTTTTT
>few|TRBJ1-1|TRBV5-4|NA
CASSWTDLMNTEAFF
TGTGCCAGCAGCTGGACGGACCTCATGAACACTGAAGCTTTCTTT
>NA|TRBJ2-5|TRBV7-3|NA
CASSLGTRETQYF
TGTGCCAGCAGCTTAGGGACACGAGAGACCCAGTACTTC
>few|TRBJ2-7|TRBV2|NA
CAVSRGWSYEQYF
TGTGCCGTCTCCAGGGGTTGGTCCTACGAGCAGTACTTC
>NA|TRBJ1-6|TRBV5-1|TRBD1
CASSLEAGGNSPLHF
TGCGCCAGCAGCTTGGAGGCAGGGGGGAATTCACCCCTCCACTTT
>many|TRBJ2-2|TRBV6-2/TRBV6-3|NA
CASSSGHDTGELFF
TGTGCCAGCAGTTCGGGACATGACACCGGGGAGCTGTTTTTT
>few|TRBJ1-4|TRBV2|TRBD1
CASSEGQGAGKLFF
TGTGCCAGCAGTGAAGGACAGGGGGCAGGAAAACTGTTTTTT
>many|TRBJ1-4|TRBV29-1|TRBD1
CSARDRINEKLFF
TGCAGCGCCCGGGACAGGATTAATGAAAAACTGTTTTTT
>many|TRBJ1-2|TRBV20-1|NA
CSAKNSFDGYTF
TGCAGTGCTAAGAACAGCTTCGATGGCTACACCTTC
>many|TRBJ2-1|TRBV29-1|TRBD2
CSVGTSGVREQFF
TGCAGCGTTGGGACTAGCGGGGTCCGGGAGCAGTTCTTC
>many|TRBJ1-1|TRBV12-3/TRBV12-4|NA
CASRRPGQGAFF
TGTGCCAGCAGGCGGCCGGGGCAAGGAGCTTTCTTT
>NA|TRBJ2-1|TRBV5-4|TRBD1
CASSFRTGTYNEQFF
TGTGCCAGCAGCTTTAGGACAGGGACATACAATGAGCAGTTCTTC
>NA|TRBJ1-4|TRBV20-1|NA
CGATPGTPDEKLFF
TGCGGTGCTACCCCCGGGACCCCGGACGAAAAACTGTTTTTT
>NA|TRBJ1-5|TRBV20-1|NA
CSARDGRHQPQHF
TGCAGTGCTAGAGATGGGCGCCATCAGCCCCAGCATTTT
>many|TRBJ2-1|TRBV5-1|NA
CASSPFNIPVTMGNEQFF
TGCGCCAGCAGCCCCTTTAACATTCCGGTGACCATGGGCAATGAGCAGTTCTTC
>many|TRBJ2-1|TRBV5-1|TRBD1
CASSLGQGYDEQFF
TGCGCCAGCAGCCTTGGACAGGGGTACGATGAGCAGTTCTTC